Listed below are T cell receptor beta chains from one sample, sequenced in a study of blood T cell repertoires in COVID-19. Here immunoSEQ multiplex PCR was the method, and the copy in TCRdb shows in-frame clones only, minus some. The data contain over 150,000 clones, approximately 85% of them singletons. Sequencing was performed on peripheral blood. These receptors were obtained from a woman of 80 years or more with COVID-19, enrolled during active disease. The CDR3 runs from the conserved cysteine through the conserved F or W. A D gene is named only where the DNA matches it firmly. Size values are once, few and many counts, or a class for expanded clones, and some rows have none.

j_gene,v_gene,d_gene,abundance,CDR3nt,CDR3aa
TRBJ2-5,TRBV7-3,TRBD2,NA,TGTGCCAGCAGCGCCCAAGGACTAGCGGGGGGAGTGGAGACCCAGTACTTC,CASSAQGLAGGVETQYF
TRBJ2-7,TRBV7-3,TRBD2,NA,TGTGCCAGCAGCCAAACTAGCGGAAACTACGAGCAGTACTTC,CASSQTSGNYEQYF
TRBJ2-5,TRBV10-3,NA,NA,TGTGCCATCAGTGAGTCGGCTAGTTGGCAAGAGACCCAGTACTTC,CAISESASWQETQYF
TRBJ1-5,TRBV7-9,TRBD1,NA,TGTGCCAGCAGCTTAGGGACAGGGTTCCATCAGCCCCAGCATTTT,CASSLGTGFHQPQHF
TRBJ1-4,TRBV15,NA,NA,TGTGCCACCAGCAGAGAGACAGCCCATGAAAAACTGTTTTTT,CATSRETAHEKLFF
TRBJ1-1,TRBV18,NA,NA,TGTGCCAGCTCACCCTTACAGGGTGAGGCTGAAGCTTTCTTT,CASSPLQGEAEAFF
TRBJ2-7,TRBV6-5,TRBD2,NA,TGTGCCAGCACTACTAGCGGCCCGGGGACCTACGAGCAGTACTTC,CASTTSGPGTYEQYF
TRBJ2-7,TRBV2,NA,NA,TGTGCCAGCAGTGATGAAGGGGTCACCTACGAGCAGTACTTC,CASSDEGVTYEQYF
TRBJ1-3,TRBV5-4,TRBD1,NA,TGTGCCAGCAGACAACAGGGGGAACCTGGAAACACCATATATTTT,CASRQQGEPGNTIYF
TRBJ2-7,TRBV27,TRBD2,NA,TGTGCCAGCAGCCCCCTTGAGGGCGGGAGGGCACATTGGCAGTACTTC,CASSPLEGGRAHWQYF
TRBJ1-2,TRBV3-1/TRBV3-2,TRBD1,NA,TGTGCCAGCAGCCAAGACGTCCAGGGGGCACATGGCTACACCTTC,CASSQDVQGAHGYTF
TRBJ2-5,TRBV11-3,TRBD2,NA,TGTGCCAGCAGCTTGGGAATCCGCGGGGGACAAGAGACCCAGTACTTC,CASSLGIRGGQETQYF
TRBJ1-4,TRBV2,TRBD1,once,TGTGCCAGCCGGACAGGGGGTTTCGAAAAACTGTTTTTT,CASRTGGFEKLFF
TRBJ2-2,TRBV7-3,NA,NA,TGTGCCAGCAGCTCGAATAGGGAGTCTTCCGGGGAGCTGTTTTTT,CASSSNRESSGELFF
TRBJ2-1,TRBV9,TRBD2,few,TGTGCCAGCAGCGCCCGGCGGGGGACTAGCGGGGAAGCTCGAGAGCAGTTCTTC,CASSARRGTSGEAREQFF
TRBJ1-6,TRBV30,NA,NA,TGTGCCTGGAGTTCGGGGTACGGTTCACCCCTCCACTTT,CAWSSGYGSPLHF
TRBJ2-1,TRBV11-2,TRBD2,NA,TGTGCCAGCACCCGCGTCGGGACTAGCGGGAGTCATGAGCAGTTCTTC,CASTRVGTSGSHEQFF
TRBJ2-5,TRBV29-1,NA,NA,TGCAGCGTTGAGTCTATCCAAGAGACCCAGTACTTC,CSVESIQETQYF
TRBJ2-7,TRBV2,TRBD1,NA,TGTGCCAGCAACGTCGGGACAGGGGAGGGAGAGCAGTACTTC,CASNVGTGEGEQYF
TRBJ1-5,TRBV21-1,NA,NA,TGTGCCAGCAGCAAAGTAGCCGTAGCGACAACTAGCAATCAGCCCCAGCATTTT,CASSKVAVATTSNQPQHF
TRBJ2-1,TRBV2,TRBD2,NA,TGTGCCAGCACCGCCGGGACTAGCGGGACGTATGAGCAGTTCTTC,CASTAGTSGTYEQFF
TRBJ2-5,TRBV7-3,NA,NA,TGTGCCAGCAGCCCAGGAGGGGACAGCTTCCAAGAGACCCAGTACTTC,CASSPGGDSFQETQYF
TRBJ2-1,TRBV19,TRBD1,once,TGTGCCAGTAGTGGCCAGGGGGATAGTGAGCAGTTCTTC,CASSGQGDSEQFF
TRBJ1-3,TRBV7-9,NA,few,TGTGCCAGCAGCTTTGAGGCGTACTCTGGAAACACCATATATTTT,CASSFEAYSGNTIYF
TRBJ2-7,TRBV20-1,NA,NA,TGCAGTGCTAGTTTTGGGGCAATATATTACGAGCAGTACTTC,CSASFGAIYYEQYF
TRBJ2-7,TRBV5-1,TRBD1,NA,TGCGCCAGCAGCAAAGGACAGGGGGACGAGCAGTACTTC,CASSKGQGDEQYF
TRBJ2-5,TRBV14,TRBD1,NA,TGTGCCAGCAGCGCCCCGGGACAGGGGAGGGAGACCCAGTACTTC,CASSAPGQGRETQYF
TRBJ2-4,TRBV7-7,NA,NA,TGTGCTAGCAGCTTAAAAAGCGACGGATGGGTAGCCAAAAACATTCAGTACTTC,CASSLKSDGWVAKNIQYF